These T cell receptor beta chains were read from a single sample in a study of spatial heterogeneity in lung cancer. Via MiXCR, TCRdb re-called the 5' RACE reads, giving one row per CDR3 protein. The sample has about 23,000 distinct CDR3 sequences; 2.5% to 4% are singletons. The input for sequencing was PBMCs, taken at surgery. These receptors all come from a female donor with early-stage non-small cell lung cancer. Both conserved end residues are part of each CDR3. Each record gives: clone size, J gene, V gene, CDR3 length, D gene, CDR3 DNA, CDR3 protein. The D gene is left open where the match is weak. Expanded clones get a size class; other rows say once, few or many, or leave the size out.

abundance: many
j_gene: TRBJ2-5
v_gene: TRBV10-3
len: 14
d_gene: TRBD2
CDR3nt: TGTGCCATCGGGGCGGGAGGCCGGAGAGAGACCCAGTACTTC
CDR3aa: CAIGAGGRRETQYF

abundance: many
j_gene: TRBJ2-3
v_gene: TRBV27
len: 16
d_gene: NA
CDR3nt: TGTGCCAGCAGTCCTTCTTTTGCGGGAAGCACAGATACGCAGTATTTT
CDR3aa: CASSPSFAGSTDTQYF

abundance: few
j_gene: TRBJ1-6
v_gene: TRBV6-6
len: 13
d_gene: NA
CDR3nt: TGTGCCAGCAGTGCCTCCAGTGGGGTATACCTCCACTTT
CDR3aa: CASSASSGVYLHF

abundance: many
j_gene: TRBJ2-5
v_gene: TRBV5-4
len: 17
d_gene: TRBD2
CDR3nt: TGTGCCAGCAGCTCACCGGGACTAGCGGCCTCATTGGAGACCCAGTACTTC
CDR3aa: CASSSPGLAASLETQYF

abundance: many
j_gene: TRBJ2-7
v_gene: TRBV2
len: 14
d_gene: NA
CDR3nt: TGTGCCAGCAGCCTCCCGAGCGGCACCTACGAGCAGTACTTC
CDR3aa: CASSLPSGTYEQYF

abundance: many
j_gene: TRBJ1-5
v_gene: TRBV7-2
len: 13
d_gene: NA
CDR3nt: TGTGCCAGCAGCCCAACAGAGGATCAGCCCCAGCATTTT
CDR3aa: CASSPTEDQPQHF

abundance: many
j_gene: TRBJ2-7
v_gene: TRBV25-1
len: 13
d_gene: NA
CDR3nt: TGTGCCAGCAGTGAATTCGAGGGAGACGAGCAGTACTTC
CDR3aa: CASSEFEGDEQYF

abundance: NA
j_gene: TRBJ2-5
v_gene: TRBV12-3/TRBV12-4
len: 12
d_gene: NA
CDR3nt: TGTGCCAGCAGCGTCAGCGTGGGAGCCCAGTACTTC
CDR3aa: CASSVSVGAQYF

abundance: many
j_gene: TRBJ2-7
v_gene: TRBV5-1
len: 15
d_gene: TRBD1
CDR3nt: TGCGCCAGCAGCCCCGGGACAGGGACTACCTACGAGCAGTACTTC
CDR3aa: CASSPGTGTTYEQYF

abundance: many
j_gene: TRBJ2-1
v_gene: TRBV27
len: 21
d_gene: TRBD2
CDR3nt: TGTGCCAGCAGCACCAGGTGGGGAGGGAAAAAAAAGGCGGGAGCCACCAATGAGCAGTTCTTC
CDR3aa: CASSTRWGGKKKAGATNEQFF

abundance: many
j_gene: TRBJ2-1
v_gene: TRBV29-1
len: 14
d_gene: TRBD2
CDR3nt: TGCAGCGTTGAAAAACCTAGCGGATACAATGAGCAGTTCTTC
CDR3aa: CSVEKPSGYNEQFF

abundance: NA
j_gene: TRBJ1-1
v_gene: TRBV7-9
len: 12
d_gene: NA
CDR3nt: TGTGCCAGCAGCTTAGTGGGGGCTGAAGCTTTCTTT
CDR3aa: CASSLVGAEAFF

abundance: medium-sized
j_gene: TRBJ2-1
v_gene: TRBV5-1
len: 13
d_gene: TRBD1
CDR3nt: TGCGCCAGCAGCTTGACAGGGGTCAATGAGCAGTTCTTC
CDR3aa: CASSLTGVNEQFF

abundance: many
j_gene: TRBJ2-1
v_gene: TRBV20-1
len: 14
d_gene: TRBD2
CDR3nt: TGCAGTGCTCCACTAGCGATATCCTACAATGAGCAGTTCTTC
CDR3aa: CSAPLAISYNEQFF

abundance: many
j_gene: TRBJ2-1
v_gene: TRBV5-1
len: 17
d_gene: TRBD2
CDR3nt: TGCGCCAGCAGCTTGGGATCTAGCGGGAGGGCCCATAATGAGCAGTTCTTC
CDR3aa: CASSLGSSGRAHNEQFF

abundance: many
j_gene: TRBJ2-3
v_gene: TRBV21-1
len: 14
d_gene: NA
CDR3nt: TGTGCCAGCAGCAACCTACAGGGCCCAGATACGCAGTATTTT
CDR3aa: CASSNLQGPDTQYF

abundance: many
j_gene: TRBJ2-3
v_gene: TRBV6-5
len: 13
d_gene: NA
CDR3nt: TGTGCCAGCAGTTCCCCTCGGGGACATACGCAGTATTTT
CDR3aa: CASSSPRGHTQYF

abundance: many
j_gene: TRBJ2-7
v_gene: TRBV20-1
len: 13
d_gene: NA
CDR3nt: TGCAGTGCTAGACCTCCCCTCAGCGACGAGCAGTACTTC
CDR3aa: CSARPPLSDEQYF